The entry below describes one T cell receptor (beta chain). What it binds is unknown. The source of the sample is a study of T cell repertoires in ileal Crohn's disease. Across the whole study: At surgery, less than 45% of patients smoked, with median disease duration 7.9 years. Postoperative therapy was given to about half: roughly twelve thiopurines, 18 anti-TNF agents.

Germline assignment: CDR1 MGHDK and CDR2 SYGVNS. The CDR3 covers 16 residues. V was trimmed by 2 bases and J by 0 bases, leaving 11 bases between them. TCRdb's table, derived via immunoSEQ multiplex PCR, lists solely in-frame clones and lacks some. Found here are some 3,400 clones, approximately 91% of them singletons; the top ten hold about 4.5%. Findings and limits, study-wide: Sorted CD8 T cells held more high-frequency clones than CD4. Compared with non-smokers, active smokers at surgery showed more clonal expansions.

The receptor was derived from an adult with Crohn's disease. Sequencing was carried out using ileal tissue. The chain joins TRBV25-1 to TRBJ2-1; no clear D. The CDR3 region is CASSEPGPGSYNEQFF. The CDR3 region has the DNA TGTGCCAGCAGTGAACCCGGGCCCGGCTCCTACAATGAGCAGTTCTTC.